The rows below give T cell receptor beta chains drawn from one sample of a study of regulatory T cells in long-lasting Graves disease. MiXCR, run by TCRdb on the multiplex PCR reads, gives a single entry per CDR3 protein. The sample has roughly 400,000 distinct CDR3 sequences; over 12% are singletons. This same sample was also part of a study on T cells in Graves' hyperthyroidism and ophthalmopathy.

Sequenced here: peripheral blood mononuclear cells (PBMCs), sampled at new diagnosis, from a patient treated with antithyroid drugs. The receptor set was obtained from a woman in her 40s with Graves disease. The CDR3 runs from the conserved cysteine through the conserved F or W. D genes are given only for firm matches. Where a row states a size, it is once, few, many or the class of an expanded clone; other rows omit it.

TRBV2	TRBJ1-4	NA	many	CASSARRQVATNEKLFF	TGTGCCAGCAGTGCCCGACGACAGGTTGCAACTAATGAAAAACTGTTTTTT
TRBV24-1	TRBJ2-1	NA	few	CATSDLTRAGNEQFF	TGTGCCACCAGTGATTTGACGCGAGCCGGCAATGAGCAGTTCTTC
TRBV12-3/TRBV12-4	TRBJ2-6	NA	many	CASSFVTIPSGANVLTF	TGTGCCAGCAGTTTCGTTACCATACCCTCTGGGGCCAACGTCCTGACTTTC
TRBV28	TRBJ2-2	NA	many	CASSFPHLAEVGTGELFF	TGTGCCAGCAGTTTCCCCCACTTAGCGGAAGTCGGGACCGGGGAGCTGTTTTTT
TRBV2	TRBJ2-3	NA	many	CASYKGVGPDTQYF	TGTGCCAGCTATAAAGGGGTAGGCCCAGATACGCAGTATTTT
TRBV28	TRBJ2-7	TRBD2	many	CASGRPSGRYEQYF	TGTGCCAGCGGTAGACCGAGCGGGAGGTACGAGCAGTACTTC
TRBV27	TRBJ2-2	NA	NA	CASSLLASATGELFF	TGTGCCAGCAGTTTATTGGCTAGCGCAACCGGGGAGCTGTTTTTT
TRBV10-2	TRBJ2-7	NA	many	CASHGGSGYEQYF	TGCGCCAGCCACGGAGGGAGTGGGTACGAGCAGTACTTC
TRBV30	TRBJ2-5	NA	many	CAWTQGSWETQYF	TGTGCCTGGACCCAGGGGTCATGGGAGACCCAGTACTTC
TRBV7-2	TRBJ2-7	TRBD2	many	CASSLELAAYEQYF	TGTGCCAGCAGCTTAGAACTAGCGGCCTACGAGCAGTACTTC
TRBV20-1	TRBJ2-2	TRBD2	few	CSARTSGTRSTGELFF	TGCAGTGCTAGGACTAGCGGGACTCGAAGCACCGGGGAGCTGTTTTTT
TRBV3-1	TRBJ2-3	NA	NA	CASSQLGRGPDTQYF	TGTGCCAGCAGCCAACTTGGCAGGGGCCCAGATACGCAGTATTTT
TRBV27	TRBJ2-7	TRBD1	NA	CASSLSTGGPYEQYF	TGTGCCAGCAGTCTCTCGACAGGGGGCCCCTACGAGCAGTACTTC
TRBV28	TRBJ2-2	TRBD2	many	CASSTRAGAPGELFF	TGTGCCAGCAGTACCAGAGCGGGAGCCCCCGGGGAGCTGTTTTTT
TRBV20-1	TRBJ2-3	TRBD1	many	CSAREGDRASTDTQYF	TGCAGTGCTAGAGAAGGAGACAGGGCTAGCACAGATACGCAGTATTTT
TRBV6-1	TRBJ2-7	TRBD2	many	CASRRVASGSRGSEQYF	TGTGCCAGCAGGCGGGTGGCTAGCGGGAGCCGGGGGAGCGAGCAGTACTTC
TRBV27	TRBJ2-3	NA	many	CASSYRGRSTDTQYF	TGTGCCAGCAGCTACCGGGGGCGGAGCACAGATACGCAGTATTTT
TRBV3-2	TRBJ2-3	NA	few	CASSLGGLAGAEDTQYF	TGTGCCAGCAGCCTCGGGGGACTAGCGGGAGCAGAAGATACGCAGTATTTT
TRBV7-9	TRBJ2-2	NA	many	CASSLTLSGELFF	TGTGCCAGCAGCCTCACGCTGAGCGGGGAGCTGTTTTTT
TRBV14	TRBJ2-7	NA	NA	CASSRQGLGYEQYF	TGTGCCAGCAGCCGCCAGGGACTGGGCTACGAGCAGTACTTC
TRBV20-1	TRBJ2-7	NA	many	CSARDKVPYEQYF	TGCAGTGCTAGAGATAAGGTTCCCTACGAGCAGTACTTC
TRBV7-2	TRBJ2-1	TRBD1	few	CASSPRQGAGEQFF	TGTGCCAGCAGCCCCCGACAGGGGGCAGGGGAGCAGTTCTTC
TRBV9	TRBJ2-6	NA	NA	CASSRRPTEAGANVLTF	TGTGCCAGCAGCAGACGACCCACGGAGGCTGGGGCCAACGTCCTGACTTTC
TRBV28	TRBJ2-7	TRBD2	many	CASSWGTSGNEQYF	TGTGCCAGCAGTTGGGGGACTAGCGGGAACGAGCAGTACTTC
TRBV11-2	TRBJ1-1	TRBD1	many	CASSLAQGAGNTEAFF	TGTGCCAGCAGCTTAGCCCAGGGGGCGGGGAACACTGAAGCTTTCTTT
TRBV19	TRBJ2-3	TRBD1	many	CASSDRGYSTDTQYF	TGTGCCAGTAGCGACAGGGGATATAGCACAGATACGCAGTATTTT
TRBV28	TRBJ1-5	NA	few	CASSLSALLAQHF	TGTGCCAGCAGTTTATCCGCCCTCTTGGCCCAGCATTTT
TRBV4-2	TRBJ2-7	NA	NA	CASSQSLLTGRQYF	TGTGCCAGCAGCCAATCCCTACTGACCGGGAGGCAGTACTTC
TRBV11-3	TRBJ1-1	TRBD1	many	CASSFNRGYTEAFF	TGTGCCAGCAGCTTTAACAGGGGGTACACTGAAGCTTTCTTT
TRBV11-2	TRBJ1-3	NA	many	CASSLVGGSRNTIYF	TGTGCCAGCAGCTTAGTAGGGGGATCGCGAAACACCATATATTTT
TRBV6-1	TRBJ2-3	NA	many	CASSPHLGDTQYF	TGTGCCAGCAGTCCCCACCTTGGAGATACGCAGTATTTT
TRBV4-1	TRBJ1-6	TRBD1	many	CASSHPGTGVNSPLHF	TGCGCCAGCAGCCATCCCGGGACAGGGGTTAATTCACCCCTCCACTTT
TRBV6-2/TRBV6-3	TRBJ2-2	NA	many	CASSPDRLNTGELFF	TGTGCCAGCAGCCCCGACAGGCTGAACACCGGGGAGCTGTTTTTT
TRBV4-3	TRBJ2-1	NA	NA	CASSQGVSGMGIYNEQFF	TGCGCCAGCAGCCAAGGTGTTTCGGGAATGGGGATATACAATGAGCAGTTCTTC
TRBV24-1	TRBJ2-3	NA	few	CATSESTRVDTQYF	TGTGCCACCAGTGAGTCCACCCGAGTAGATACGCAGTATTTT
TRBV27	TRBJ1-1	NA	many	CASSPPGPIPNMNTEAFF	TGTGCCAGCAGTCCCCCGGGACCCATCCCTAATATGAACACTGAAGCTTTCTTT
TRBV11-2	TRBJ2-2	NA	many	CASSRRTGELFF	TGTGCCAGCAGCCGGAGGACCGGGGAGCTGTTTTTT
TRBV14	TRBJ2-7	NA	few	CASSHNTGIWDEQYF	TGTGCCAGCAGCCACAATACCGGGATCTGGGACGAGCAGTACTTC
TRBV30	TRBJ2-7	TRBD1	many	CAWTGTGSYEQYF	TGTGCCTGGACCGGGACAGGGAGCTACGAGCAGTACTTC
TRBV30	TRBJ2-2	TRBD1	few	CAWSVLGDRVLPNTGELFF	TGTGCCTGGAGTGTACTAGGGGACAGGGTTTTACCGAACACCGGGGAGCTGTTTTTT
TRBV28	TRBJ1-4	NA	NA	CDSSTRGLNEKLFF	TGTGACAGCAGTACACGGGGCCTTAATGAAAAACTGTTTTTT
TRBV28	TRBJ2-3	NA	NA	CASSFADGLTDTQYF	TGTGCCAGCAGTTTCGCGGATGGGCTCACAGATACGCAGTATTTT
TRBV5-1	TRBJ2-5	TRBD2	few	CASGEGRSQETQYF	TGCGCCAGCGGGGAGGGGCGTTCGCAAGAGACCCAGTACTTC
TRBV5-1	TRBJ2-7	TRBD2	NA	CASSLAGLADHSYEQYF	TGCGCCAGCAGCTTGGCGGGACTAGCGGACCACTCCTACGAGCAGTACTTC
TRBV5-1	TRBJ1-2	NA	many	CASSLDPGTYGYTF	TGCGCCAGCAGCTTGGACCCAGGGACATATGGCTACACCTTC
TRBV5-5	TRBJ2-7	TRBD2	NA	CASSSTSGGTLYEQYF	TGTGCCAGCAGTTCGACTAGCGGGGGGACCCTCTACGAGCAGTACTTC
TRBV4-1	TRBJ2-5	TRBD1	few	CASSQGPGTGGETQYF	TGCGCCAGCAGCCAAGGACCCGGGACAGGAGGTGAGACCCAGTACTTC
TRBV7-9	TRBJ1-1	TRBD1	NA	CASSRQTGDTEAFF	TGTGCCAGCAGCAGACAGACAGGGGACACTGAAGCTTTCTTT
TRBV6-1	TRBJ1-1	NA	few	CASRSHRDRRAEAFF	TGTGCCAGCAGATCACACCGAGACAGGCGGGCTGAAGCTTTCTTT
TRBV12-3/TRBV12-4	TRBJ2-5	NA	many	CASSFSQETQYF	TGTGCCAGCAGCTTTTCCCAAGAGACCCAGTACTTC
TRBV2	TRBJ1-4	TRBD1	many	CASSRDRPATNEKLFF	TGTGCCAGCAGTCGGGACAGACCAGCAACTAATGAAAAACTGTTTTTT
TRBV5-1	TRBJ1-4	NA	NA	CASSLEGRFNEKLFF	TGCGCCAGCAGCTTGGAAGGAAGGTTCAATGAAAAACTGTTTTTT
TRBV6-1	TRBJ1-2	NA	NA	CASSDWGYGYTF	TGTGCCAGCAGTGATTGGGGTTATGGCTACACCTTC
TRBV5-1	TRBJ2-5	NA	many	CASSFSETQYF	TGTGCCAGCAGCTTCTCAGAGACCCAGTACTTC
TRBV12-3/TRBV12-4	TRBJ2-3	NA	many	CAIRGADTQYF	TGTGCCATCCGGGGAGCGGATACGCAGTATTTT